This T cell receptor (beta chain) was found in a study of identical twins. Regarding the study as a whole: With monozygotic twins, out-of-frame TCR alpha sharing exceeded what models estimated. Cord blood beta clonotypes that were abundant carried fewer insertions, and memory repertoires showed no such trend. Zero-insertion analyses could be partly confounded by invariant MAIT and iNKT cells.

There are 15 residues in the CDR3. The V segment lost 1 base and the J segment 2 bases; nucleotides outside the gene matches: 4. Looked up from germline, CDR1 is SGHAT and CDR2 is FQNNGV. Turning to this clonotype: As yet, its antigen is unknown.

Healthy Caucasian individuals made up all the donors. TCRdb used MiXCR to reprocess the 5' RACE reads, holding one entry per CDR3 protein. The sample carries some 900,000 distinct CDR3 sequences, 9% to 15% recorded once. This same sample was also part of a study on yellow fever vaccine responses in identical twins.

The sample consisted of PBMCs. The sequence was obtained from a woman aged 18-29 years in good health. V and J are TRBV11-2 and TRBJ2-7, with 8 bases matching TRBD2. Here the CDR3 reads CASSLVGLAAYEQYF. For the CDR3, the DNA is TGTGCCAGCAGCTTAGTCGGACTAGCAGCCTACGAGCAGTACTTC.